This is a list of T cell receptor beta chains from one sample in a study of T cell responses to AZD1222 COVID-19 vaccine. Produced via immunoSEQ multiplex PCR; TCRdb's table is partial and in-frame only. Of some 130,000 clones detected, about 92% appear once; the ten largest clones hold over 7.5%. Material: peripheral blood, obtained on day 0 of AZD1222 vaccination. The source is an adult in good health. Each CDR3 is given with its conserved first and last residue. Each record gives: D gene, clone size, J gene, V gene, CDR3 DNA, CDR3 protein. The D gene is left open where the match is weak. Rows give clone size only sometimes, using once, few, many, or a class for an expanded clone.

. . TRBJ1-5 TRBV6-5 TGTGCCAGCTCTGAGGCGGGGGAAAATCAGCCCCAGCATTTT CASSEAGENQPQHF
. . TRBJ2-7 TRBV7-6 TGTGCCAGCAGCTTATCTGCGGGGAAACCCTACGAGCAGTACTTC CASSLSAGKPYEQYF
. . TRBJ1-2 TRBV16 TGTGCCAGCAGCCAATCGACGGAGACGGGCTATGGCTACACCTTC CASSQSTETGYGYTF
. . TRBJ1-3 TRBV9 TGTGCCAGCAGCGTAAGCGCCTCTGGAAACACCATATATTTT CASSVSASGNTIYF
TRBD1 . TRBJ2-3 TRBV27 TGTGCCAGCAGTTTGGTATACAGGGGGCCTCCAGATACGCAGTATTTT CASSLVYRGPPDTQYF
TRBD1 . TRBJ1-2 TRBV12-3/TRBV12-4 TGTGCCAGCAGTTTGGGGACAGGGCTGGGCTACACCTTC CASSLGTGLGYTF
. . TRBJ1-2 TRBV12-3/TRBV12-4 TGTGCCAGCAGTGAACAGGGCTTGGGTGGCTACACCTTC CASSEQGLGGYTF
. . TRBJ2-4 TRBV5-4 TGTGCCAGCAGCTTGGGCGGCGGGGATGGCATTCAGTACTTC CASSLGGGDGIQYF
. . TRBJ1-3 TRBV30 TGTGCCTGGAGTGAAAAAACGACAGTACCTGGAAACACCATATATTTT CAWSEKTTVPGNTIYF
TRBD2 . TRBJ2-7 TRBV7-9 TGTGCCAGCAGCTTAAATACGGGGGGGAGCTACGAGCAGTACTTC CASSLNTGGSYEQYF
. . TRBJ1-1 TRBV6-2/TRBV6-3 TGTGCCAGCAGCACATTACAGTCGAACACTGAAGCTTTCTTT CASSTLQSNTEAFF
. . TRBJ1-4 TRBV13 TGTGCCAGCAGCTTAGTTTCCGAAAAACTGTTTTTT CASSLVSEKLFF
. . TRBJ1-1 TRBV5-1 TGCGCCAGCAGCTTGTATATGGGAGGCACTGAAGCTTTCTTT CASSLYMGGTEAFF
. . TRBJ2-7 TRBV3-1/TRBV3-2 TGTGCCAGCAGCCAAGATTCGGGCGGGGCAAGATACGAGCAGTACTTC CASSQDSGGARYEQYF
. once TRBJ1-2 TRBV4-1 TGCGCCAGCAGCCAAGATGGGGAAGGTGGCTACACCTTC CASSQDGEGGYTF
. . TRBJ1-1 TRBV12-3/TRBV12-4 TGTGCCAGCAGTTTCTACAACACTGAAGCTTTCTTT CASSFYNTEAFF
TRBD2 . TRBJ2-7 TRBV7-9 TGTGCCAGCAGCGGGCGGGGGAGCTCCTACGAGCAGTACTTC CASSGRGSSYEQYF
. . TRBJ2-3 TRBV5-5 TGTGCCAGCAGCTCTCGGGTTGTGGGGACCAACACAGATACGCAGTATTTT CASSSRVVGTNTDTQYF
TRBD1 . TRBJ2-7 TRBV5-1 TGCGCCAGCAGCTCGGCGGTCGGGACAGGGACCTACGAGCAGTACTTC CASSSAVGTGTYEQYF
. . TRBJ2-2 TRBV21-1 TGTGCCAGCAGCCCGGGGGAGCTGTTTTTT CASSPGELFF
TRBD2 once TRBJ2-7 TRBV18 TGTGCCAGCTCAGGGCTAGCGGGTACTTACGAGCAGTACTTC CASSGLAGTYEQYF
. . TRBJ2-2 TRBV4-2 TGTGCCAGCAGCCAAGAGGCGGGGTACACACCCGGGGAGCTGTTTTTT CASSQEAGYTPGELFF
. . TRBJ1-5 TRBV5-1 TGCGCCAGCAGCTTGGACTCCAATCAGCCCCAGCATTTT CASSLDSNQPQHF
. . TRBJ1-2 TRBV5-6 TGTGCCAGCAGCTTGTTACAGACTACCCACTATGGCTACACCTTC CASSLLQTTHYGYTF
. . TRBJ2-7 TRBV4-1 TGCGCCAGCAGCCAGGTTCGGGGTTATCCCTACGAGCAGTACTTC CASSQVRGYPYEQYF
TRBD1 . TRBJ1-3 TRBV5-1 TGCGCCAGCAGCCGTGACGGTAACAGGGGTTCTGGAAACACCATATATTTT CASSRDGNRGSGNTIYF